The present TCR beta chain was sequenced within a study of blood T cell repertoires in COVID-19. Germline V gene lookup returns CDR1 LGHDT and CDR2 YNNKEL (reference sequence). Trimming took 3 bases from V and 11 from J, leaving 16 bases between them. The CDR3 consists of 13 residues. Clones were sequenced by immunoSEQ multiplex PCR, and TCRdb holds only the in-frame ones, with some missing. The sample shows roughly 87,000 clones, roughly 82% of them seen only once. The sequenced sample was peripheral blood. V usage is TRBV3-1 (or the pseudogene TRBV3-2) and J usage is TRBJ1-1; D might be TRBD1 (6 bases). The clonotype comes from a man between 50 and 59 years old with active COVID-19. The CDR3 sequence is CASSQIPGDGAFF. The CDR3 DNA follows: TGTGCCAGCAGCCAGATACCAGGGGATGGGGCTTTCTTT.